This T cell receptor (beta chain) derives from a study of blood T cell repertoires in COVID-19. Study summary: Donors in the United States, Italy and Spain gave samples during acute or convalescent COVID-19. PBMCs, B-cell-depleted T cells, or T cells provided the cDNA or gDNA that made up the material.

The CDR3 runs 19 residues. Per the original methods: Quantification of nucleated cells was approximated via reference gene primer amplification. Libraries were prepared by immunoSEQ multiplex PCR; TCRdb keeps only in-frame clonotypes and omits some of them. V and J calls and clone size come straight from that table; D and trimming were deduced from the DNA. The repertoire holds around 78,000 clones, with 88% as singletons. The chain joins TRBV1 to TRBJ2-3; the table's D call, TRBD2, was not checked against the DNA. TRBV1 is a listed pseudogene. This clonotype was obtained from a human donor in a cohort sampled during active COVID-19. The sequenced sample was peripheral blood. CDR3 nucleotides: TGCACCAGCAGCCAGGGACTAGCGGGAGGGCCCCTCCACACAGATACGCAGTATTTT. Its translation is CTSSQGLAGGPLHTDTQYF.